The 10 T cell receptor beta chains presented below share a single source sample, sequenced in a study of T cells in Graves' hyperthyroidism and ophthalmopathy. The investigators amplified TCR beta CDR3 regions from RNA transcripts. First-round RT-PCR targeting the TCR CDR3 was performed with the HTBI primer set. TCRdb analysed the multiplex PCR reads with MiXCR anew, one entry per CDR3 protein. The table records about 380,000 distinct CDR3 sequences, less than 20% of them present only once. Sequenced: blood. The receptor source for this set is a man younger than 35 with Graves' ophthalmopathy.

The V gene is TRBV4-1, the J gene TRBJ2-5; the D gene is possibly TRBD1 (6 bases). This CDR3 is 17 amino acids long. V lost 1 base and J 4 bases, leaving 19 bases between the germline ends. Germline V gene lookup returns CDR1 MGHRA and CDR2 YSYEKL. This chain's CDR3 is CASSQVGRGATGETQYF. The CDR3 DNA is TGCGCCAGCAGCCAAGTCGGCAGGGGAGCCACGGGAGAGACCCAGTACTTC.

This clonotype was picked up many times. V usage is TRBV20-1 and J usage is TRBJ1-2, with TRBD1 as a possible D gene (6 bases). V was trimmed by 0 bases and J by 3 bases, leaving 11 bases between them. The CDR3 length is 14 residues. Germline V gene data show CDR1 as DFQATT and CDR2 as SNEGSKA (reference sequence). The CDR3 nucleotides read TGCAGTGCTAGAGATTCGGAGGGGGACTATGGCTACACCTTC. Amino acids: CSARDSEGDYGYTF.

This clonotype has at least ten counts. This rearrangement joins TRBV2 to TRBJ2-7; 7 bases map to TRBD2. V was clipped by 6 bases and J by 4 bases; unmatched bases: 6. This CDR3 spans 13 amino acids. Germline V lookup: CDR1 SNHLY, CDR2 FYNNEI. The CDR3 reads CASRASGVYEQYF. The DNA for the CDR3 is TGTGCCAGCAGAGCCAGCGGGGTTTACGAGCAGTACTTC.

This clonotype was recorded at least ten times. The rearrangement links TRBV5-1 to TRBJ2-1; possible D gene TRBD2, 5 bases. Per the germline V gene, CDR1 is SGHRS and CDR2 is YFSETQ. The CDR3 consists of 16 residues. V lost 0 bases and J 0 bases, leaving 10 bases between the germline ends. The CDR3 loop is CASSLAASYSYNEQFF. The CDR3 coding sequence is TGCGCCAGCAGCTTGGCGGCTAGCTACTCCTACAATGAGCAGTTCTTC.

The sample holds many counts of this clonotype. This chain uses TRBV28 with TRBJ2-5, with 9 bases that match TRBD2. After removal of 3 bases from V and 5 bases from J, the junction contained 13 bases not matched to a gene. This CDR3 has 17 amino acids. Germline CDR1 MDHEN, CDR2 SYDVKM. The CDR3 sequence is CASSFRRGGLLWETQYF. The CDR3 DNA sequence: TGTGCCAGCAGTTTTCGGCGGGGGGGCCTCTTGTGGGAGACCCAGTACTTC.

In this sample, this clonotype turned up a few times. V is TRBV6-6 and J is TRBJ2-5, with a weak D call TRBD2 (6 bases). The CDR3 has 17 residues. In germline, CDR1 is MNHNY, CDR2 SVGAGI (reference sequence). Trimming pared 6 bases from V and 4 bases from J, leaving 24 bases between. The CDR3 loop is CASRGGIDLWTRETQYF. CDR3 nucleotides: TGTGCCAGCAGGGGGGGAATCGACCTTTGGACCCGAGAGACCCAGTACTTC.

This clonotype was seen ten or more times. The J gene is TRBJ1-5, the V gene TRBV28; D gene ambiguous. In germline, CDR1 is MDHEN, CDR2 SYDVKM. This CDR3 region has 16 residues. V was clipped by 5 bases and J by 6 bases, with 20 bases between them. CDR3 amino acids: CASSPRSGIKVQPQHF. The CDR3 DNA sequence: TGTGCCAGCAGTCCCAGGTCGGGGATCAAAGTTCAGCCCCAGCATTTT.

This clonotype has at least ten counts. The rearrangement links TRBV5-6 to TRBJ2-7; 7 bases align to TRBD2. Germline CDR1 and CDR2: SGHDT and YYEEEE. The CDR3 has 14 residues. The J segment lost 6 bases and the V segment lost 4 bases, leaving 10 bases of the junction unmatched. The CDR3 reads CASSGGGSLSEQYF. CDR3 sequence (DNA): TGTGCCAGCAGCGGGGGAGGGAGTCTTTCCGAGCAGTACTTC. The full variable domain, rest sourced from reference TRBV5-6 and TRBJ2-7, is DAGVTQSPTHLIKTRGQQVTLRCSPKSGHDTVSWYQQALGQGPQFIFQYYEEEERQRGNFPDRFSGHQFPNYSSELNVNALLLGDSALYLCASSGGGSLSEQYFGPGTRLTVT.

This clonotype was counted at least ten times. The rearrangement links TRBV5-1 to TRBJ1-1; 8 positions agree with TRBD1. V trimming: 3 bases; J trimming: 3 bases; junction bases outside the gene matches: 4. The CDR3 is made up of 14 amino acids. Germline CDR1 reads SGHRS; CDR2 reads YFSETQ. CDR3 in amino acids: CASSSSQGDTEAFF. CDR3 in DNA: TGCGCCAGCAGCTCGTCACAGGGGGACACTGAAGCTTTCTTT.

This clonotype was observed many times. This chain joins TRBV6-1 and TRBJ2-1; TRBD2 aligns across 7 bases. Trimming cost V 6 bases and J 5 bases; bases outside gene matches: 1. The CDR3 runs 12 residues. The germline V gene has CDR1 MNHNS and CDR2 SASEGT. The CDR3 here is CASSRGDNEQFF. CDR3 nucleotide sequence: TGTGCCAGCAGCCGGGGGGACAATGAGCAGTTCTTC.